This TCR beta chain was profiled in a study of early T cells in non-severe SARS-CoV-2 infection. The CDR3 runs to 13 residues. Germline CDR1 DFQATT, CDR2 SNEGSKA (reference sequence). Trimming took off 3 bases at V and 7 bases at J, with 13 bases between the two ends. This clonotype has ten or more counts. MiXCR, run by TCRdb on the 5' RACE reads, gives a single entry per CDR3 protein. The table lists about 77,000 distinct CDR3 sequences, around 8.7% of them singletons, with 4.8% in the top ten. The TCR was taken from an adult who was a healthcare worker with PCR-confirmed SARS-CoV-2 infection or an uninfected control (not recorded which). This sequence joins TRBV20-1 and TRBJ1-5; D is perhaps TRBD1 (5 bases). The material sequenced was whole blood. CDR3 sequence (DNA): TGCAGTGCTAGTTCTGGGACCCACCAGCCCCAGCATTTT. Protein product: CSASSGTHQPQHF.